This is a list of T cell receptor beta chains from one sample in a study of T cell responses to AZD1222 COVID-19 vaccine. Clones were sequenced by immunoSEQ multiplex PCR, and TCRdb holds only the in-frame ones, with some missing. The profile covers about 110,000 clones, with 70% to 90% appearing a single time and about 2.5% taken by the ten largest. The source material was peripheral blood, sampled 28 days after the second AZD1222 dose. The source is an adult who received the AZD1222 COVID-19 vaccine. Both conserved end residues are part of each CDR3. The order of the fields is clone size, J gene, V gene, CDR3 protein. A row's size may be missing; if present it is once, few, many or a size class.

-,TRBJ1-5,TRBV5-1,CASSLGGEVDQPQHF
-,TRBJ1-1,TRBV18,CASSPPVPGHTEAFF
-,TRBJ1-2,TRBV3-1/TRBV3-2,CASSPVGPHYGYTF
-,TRBJ2-1,TRBV7-3,CASSFGTGPNEQFF
-,TRBJ2-1,TRBV27,CASSEDGSSYNEQFF
once,TRBJ2-7,TRBV3-1/TRBV3-2,CASSQPGLGHDEQYF
-,TRBJ2-3,TRBV11-2,CASSSGLADTDTQYF
once,TRBJ1-2,TRBV7-8,CASSLTQGLYGYTF
-,TRBJ2-7,TRBV2,CASRGIEQYF
-,TRBJ2-7,TRBV3-1/TRBV3-2,CASSQVSSWEQYF
-,TRBJ1-3,TRBV29-1,CSVSPTGNPGNTIYF
-,TRBJ2-1,TRBV29-1,CSVEELTGLEQFF
-,TRBJ2-3,TRBV7-9,CASRLAGVSTDTQYF
-,TRBJ2-1,TRBV7-2,CASSVSGRAYNEQFF
-,TRBJ2-7,TRBV11-2,CASSPDRGYYYEQYF
-,TRBJ1-6,TRBV6-5,CASSYYGDSFSPLHF
-,TRBJ2-1,TRBV5-6,CASSPIVEKGGPKNEQFF
-,TRBJ1-5,TRBV21-1,CASSKAPQCSRGTTYQPQHF
-,TRBJ2-7,TRBV13,CASSRARLKDYEQYF
-,TRBJ2-1,TRBV5-4,CASSAGTGENEQFF
-,TRBJ2-5,TRBV29-1,CSAPMRGLDDTPETQYF
-,TRBJ2-3,TRBV29-1,CSVEAWGQPGTDTQYF
-,TRBJ1-2,TRBV28,CASSAGPGALGYTF
-,TRBJ2-3,TRBV10-3,CAITVGQGATDTQYF
-,TRBJ2-1,TRBV20-1,CSARNYNEQFF
-,TRBJ2-1,TRBV30,CAWNSGNNEQFF
-,TRBJ1-6,TRBV5-1,CASSPQGDSLSPLHF
once,TRBJ1-1,TRBV6-5,CASSYLRADTEAFF
few,TRBJ2-3,TRBV24-1,CATRAGGLTDTQYF
once,TRBJ2-1,TRBV10-3,CAINTGTGSYNEQFF
-,TRBJ2-7,TRBV25-1,CASNPRTGSNEQYF
once,TRBJ1-2,TRBV28,CASSYREGYTF
once,TRBJ2-4,TRBV28,CASSPYRSGRHDIAKNIQYF
-,TRBJ1-1,TRBV5-1,CASSWTGGGTEAFF
-,TRBJ2-1,TRBV6-6,CASSYMRPPYNEQFF
-,TRBJ2-1,TRBV6-5,CASRMIDSPDEQFF
-,TRBJ2-1,TRBV9,CASSVGISGSLNNEQFF
-,TRBJ1-1,TRBV11-2,CASKGRLPEAFF
-,TRBJ1-1,TRBV15,CATSRDREAFF
-,TRBJ2-5,TRBV5-1,CASRLRLAGGEETQYF
-,TRBJ2-3,TRBV15,CATSRAPQRTSGRTRRLTDTQYF
-,TRBJ2-1,TRBV4-2,CASSQSQGEQFLPGFF
-,TRBJ2-7,TRBV7-2,CASSSRQGSYEQYF
-,TRBJ1-1,TRBV5-8,CASSFMTPGQPNTEAFF
-,TRBJ2-2,TRBV7-2,CASSLYQAGSGGELFF
once,TRBJ2-1,TRBV5-1,CASSQTSLGDNEQFF
-,TRBJ2-1,TRBV6-4,CASSEVSGSVDEQFF
-,TRBJ2-3,TRBV3-1/TRBV3-2,CASSQDGLDVVTDTQYF
-,TRBJ2-7,TRBV24-1,CATSDSRGTYEQYF
-,TRBJ1-2,TRBV20-1,CSASDRGYTF
-,TRBJ2-7,TRBV7-9,CASSITGGLAGGGVGEQYF
-,TRBJ2-7,TRBV4-3,CASSQSSGRGSYEQYF
few,TRBJ1-2,TRBV28,CASTQGQGRYGYTF
once,TRBJ1-1,TRBV7-2,CASSSRQGINVNTEAFF
-,TRBJ2-1,TRBV19,CASSIGTSGSNEQFF
-,TRBJ2-1,TRBV5-5,CASSRLAGRLDEQFF
-,TRBJ2-1,TRBV6-1,CASSDQAGGGNEQFF
-,TRBJ1-2,TRBV7-9,CASSPGRKRDGYTF
-,TRBJ1-5,TRBV7-2,CASSLWDYQPQHF